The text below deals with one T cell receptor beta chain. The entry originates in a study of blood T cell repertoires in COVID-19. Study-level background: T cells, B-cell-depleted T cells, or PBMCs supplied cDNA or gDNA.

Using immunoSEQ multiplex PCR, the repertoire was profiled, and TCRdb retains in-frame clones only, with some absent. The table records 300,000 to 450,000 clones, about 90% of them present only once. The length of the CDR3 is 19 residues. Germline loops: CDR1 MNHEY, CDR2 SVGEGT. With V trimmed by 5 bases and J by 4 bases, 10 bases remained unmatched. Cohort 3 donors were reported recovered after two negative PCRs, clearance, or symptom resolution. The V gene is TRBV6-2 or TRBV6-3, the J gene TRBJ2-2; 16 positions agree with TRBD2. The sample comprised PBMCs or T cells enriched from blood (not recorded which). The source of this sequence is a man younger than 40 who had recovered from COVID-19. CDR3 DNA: TGTGCCAGCAGTCAACCGGGACTAGCGGGGGGGCCGGGCACCGGGGAGCTGTTTTTT. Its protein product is CASSQPGLAGGPGTGELFF.